These 16 T cell receptor beta chains came from one sample sequenced in a study of T cell clones after liver transplantation. Method: immunoSEQ multiplex PCR; TCRdb's copy keeps in-frame clones and lacks some. The sample lists nearly 55,000 clones, approximately 84% occurring once. This sample comprised CD4+ T cells from blood, obtained before liver transplant. These receptors came from a human donor who received a liver transplant.

The rearrangement joins TRBV9 to TRBJ2-7; 8 nucleotides agree with TRBD1. CDR3 length: 15 amino acids. The junction had 5 bases not matched to a gene; V was cut back by 1 base and J by 2 bases. The V gene's germline CDR1 is SGDLS and CDR2 YYNGEE. The CDR3, as DNA: TGTGCCAGCAGCGTATCTGGGACAGGAGCCTACGAGCAGTACTTC. Residues: CASSVSGTGAYEQYF.

This clone was seen a handful of times. The CDR3 here is CASSRTGPRLQTNEKLFF. The CDR3 DNA sequence: TGTGCCAGCAGCCGAACAGGCCCTCGGCTCCAAACTAATGAAAAACTGTTTTTT. J is TRBJ1-4 and V is TRBV7-2; the D gene is possibly TRBD1 (5 bases). Germline CDR1 and CDR2: SGHTA and FQGNSA. The CDR3 contains 18 residues. Between the trimmed V and J ends, which lost 5 bases and 1 base, there was a span of 20 bases.

The rearrangement uses TRBV7-3 and TRBJ2-1; tentative D call: TRBD2 (5 bases). CDR3 length: 16 amino acids. CDR1 and CDR2 from the germline V gene are SGHTA and FQGTGA. V was cut by 1 base and J by 2 bases, with 12 bases left in between. In DNA form, the CDR3 reads TGTGCCAGCAGCTTAAACGCAGCGGCAACCTACAATGAGCAGTTCTTC. Protein: CASSLNAAATYNEQFF.

The rearrangement links TRBV29-1 to TRBJ2-5, with a weak D call TRBD1 (6 bases). The CDR3 contains 13 residues. CDR1 is SQVTM, CDR2 ANQGSEA, per germline. The V gene lost 3 bases and the J gene lost 3 bases, with 11 bases spanning the gap. CDR3: CSVDRGYKETQYF. The CDR3 bases are TGCAGCGTTGACAGGGGCTACAAAGAGACCCAGTACTTC.

V and J are TRBV4-1 and TRBJ2-7, with a weak D call TRBD1 (6 bases). CDR1 MGHRA and CDR2 YSYEKL come from the germline V gene. The CDR3 extends over 16 amino acids. The V end was cut by 7 bases, the J end by 0 bases, with 19 bases between. Written as DNA, the CDR3 is TGCGCCAGCATGGCCCAGATAGGGACACCCTCCTACGAGCAGTACTTC. It encodes CASMAQIGTPSYEQYF.

The CDR3 DNA sequence: TGTGCCAGCAGCGACCTAGGCAGAGGGGGGGATACGCAGTATTTT. Its protein is CASSDLGRGGDTQYF. The V and J genes are TRBV7-3 and TRBJ2-3, with D perhaps given as TRBD1 or TRBD2 (6 bases each). This CDR3 has 15 residues. The germline gives CDR1 SGHTA, CDR2 FQGTGA. Trimming pared 5 bases from V and 6 bases from J, leaving 18 bases between.

This clone has just one count. This rearrangement joins TRBV11-2 to TRBJ2-1; 9 bases map to TRBD2. In germline, CDR1 is SGHAT, CDR2 FQNNGV. The CDR3 length is 15 residues. The trim removed 5 bases at V and 12 bases at J, leaving 14 bases unmatched. In DNA form, the CDR3 reads TGTGCCAGCAGCACCCTGCAGCGGGGGGTCCTAAGGCAGTTCTTC. It is translated as CASSTLQRGVLRQFF.

This rearrangement joins TRBV7-2 to TRBJ1-2; D may be TRBD1 (5 bases). The germline V gene has CDR1 SGHTA and CDR2 FQGNSA. The CDR3 is made up of 15 amino acids. The germline V and J ends were trimmed by 5 bases and 6 bases, with 19 bases remaining between them. The CDR3 sequence is CASSGESGGIHGYTF. The CDR3, as DNA: TGTGCCAGCAGCGGAGAATCGGGGGGGATACATGGCTACACCTTC.

The genes are TRBV5-6 and TRBJ2-1, with TRBD2 as a possible D gene (6 bases). Deletions cut 2 bases from V and 0 bases from J, with 12 bases between. The CDR3 extends over 16 amino acids. Germline lookup yields CDR1 SGHDT and CDR2 YYEEEE. The CDR3 DNA sequence: TGTGCCAGCAGCTTTTTTGGGAGGAGCTCCTACAATGAGCAGTTCTTC. It yields the protein CASSFFGRSSYNEQFF. Supplemented by reference TRBV5-6 and TRBJ2-1, the full variable domain reads DAGVTQSPTHLIKTRGQQVTLRCSPKSGHDTVSWYQQALGQGPQFIFQYYEEEERQRGNFPDRFSGHQFPNYSSELNVNALLLGDSALYLCASSFFGRSSYNEQFFGPGTRLTVL.

This chain links TRBV29-1 with TRBJ2-1; 10 bases agree with TRBD1. Losses at the gene ends were 7 bases for V and 7 bases for J; bases not matched to a gene: 13. There are 15 residues in the CDR3. CDR1 is SQVTM, CDR2 ANQGSEA, per germline. The CDR3 DNA reads TGCAGCGACCTAACCACGACAGGGGGCGTGAATGAGCAGTTCTTC. Encoded protein: CSDLTTTGGVNEQFF.

The genes are TRBV4-1 and TRBJ2-7; D is unresolved. Trimming cost V 3 bases and J 3 bases, with 9 bases left between them. The germline V gene has CDR1 MGHRA and CDR2 YSYEKL. This CDR3 is 13 amino acids long. Here the CDR3 DNA reads TGCGCCAGCAGCCAGTACACGAGCTACGAGCAGTACTTC. Translating it yields CASSQYTSYEQYF.

This chain connects TRBV5-6 to TRBJ1-5; no clear D. This CDR3 comprises 15 residues. CDR1 is SGHDT and CDR2 is YYEEEE in the germline V gene. With 3 bases removed from V and 5 bases from J, the gap between germline ends came to 15 bases. CDR3 sequence (DNA): TGTGCCAGCAGCTCAATCTCTAAAGGGCATCAGCCCCAGCATTTT. Residues: CASSSISKGHQPQHF.

The rearrangement links TRBV29-1 to TRBJ2-5; 9 bases match TRBD2. CDR1 and CDR2 (germline): SQVTM, ANQGSEA. This CDR3 is 14 amino acids long. V shed 1 base, J shed 4 bases, and the junction held 4 bases outside the gene matches. The CDR3 sequence: CSVEGGGAGETQYF. CDR3 DNA sequence: TGCAGCGTTGAAGGCGGGGGGGCCGGAGAGACCCAGTACTTC.

The V call is TRBV10-3, the J call TRBJ2-3, with TRBD1 matching 9 bases. Trimming removed 5 bases from V and 0 bases from J; junction bases left unmatched: 9. The CDR3 contains 17 residues. Germline CDR1 ENHRY, CDR2 SYGVKD. The CDR3: CAISLRGGQGSTDTQYF. CDR3 nucleotide sequence: TGTGCCATCAGTCTCCGGGGTGGACAGGGGAGCACAGATACGCAGTATTTT.

This chain connects TRBV7-2 to TRBJ2-7, with 7 nucleotides matching TRBD2. The CDR3 sequence is 14 residues long. Trimming removed 5 bases from V and 4 bases from J; junction bases left unmatched: 8. Germline values: CDR1 SGHTA, CDR2 FQGNSA. The CDR3 here is CASSGQGGRYEQYF. The CDR3 DNA sequence: TGTGCCAGCAGCGGCCAGGGCGGGAGATACGAGCAGTACTTC.

The DNA for the CDR3 is TGTGCCAGCAGTTACGATCGGACAGGGGCCTACGAGCAGTACTTC. Its translation is CASSYDRTGAYEQYF. This rearrangement joins TRBV6-5 to TRBJ2-7; TRBD1 aligns across 9 bases. The CDR3 has 15 residues. The J segment lost 2 bases and the V segment lost 2 bases, leaving 4 bases of the junction unmatched. The germline V gene has CDR1 MNHEY and CDR2 SVGAGI.